These 22 T cell receptor beta chains share one sample of origin, sequenced in a study of blood T cell repertoires in COVID-19 (dated by TCRdb to the early 2020s). Preparation of the library involved the immunoSEQ multiplex PCR assay. Not all clones reach the TCRdb copy of this immuneACCESS table, which keeps in-frame sequences only. Checked studies attribute under half of the gap to unresolved V genes and leave the rest unexplained. This sample is represented by tens of thousands of clones; 65% to 90% of them were singletons. Less than 45% of the sample is held by the ten biggest clonotypes. Sequencing input: peripheral blood. These receptors were taken from a man older than 75 with acute or convalescent COVID-19.

CDR3 in DNA: TGTGCCAGCAGCTCACTGGGGGACAGCGGGTACCAAGAGACCCAGTACTTC. It codes for CASSSLGDSGYQETQYF. The chain couples TRBV5-8 to TRBJ2-5; perhaps TRBD1 as D (7 bases). Germline V gene lookup returns CDR1 SGHTS and CDR2 YDEGEE. The CDR3 has 17 amino acids. Between the trimmed V and J ends, which lost 3 bases and 0 bases, there was a span of 18 bases.

The rearrangement links TRBV6-5 to TRBJ1-5; tentatively, D is TRBD1 (5 bases). V dropped 6 bases and J dropped 0 bases, with 12 bases sitting between them. Germline V gene lookup returns CDR1 MNHEY and CDR2 SVGAGI. The CDR3 loop spans 15 amino acids. In DNA form, the CDR3 reads TGTGCCAGCAGCGCCGACAGCCTTAGCAATCAGCCCCAGCATTTT. Protein sequence: CASSADSLSNQPQHF.

J is TRBJ2-1 and V is TRBV19; the match to TRBD2 covers 14 bases. Germline V CDR1 and CDR2: LNHDA, SQIVND (reference sequence). After removal of 6 bases from V and 9 bases from J, the junction contained 7 bases not matched to a gene. The CDR3 totals 15 residues. This chain's CDR3 is CASSDGTSGRIEQFF. DNA for the CDR3: TGTGCCAGTAGCGATGGGACTAGCGGGAGAATTGAGCAGTTCTTC.

The chain recombines TRBV18 with TRBJ1-4; unclear D gene. The germline gives CDR1 KGHSH, CDR2 LQKENI. Trimming pared 2 bases from V and 2 bases from J, leaving 9 bases between. The CDR3 consists of 15 residues. CDR3 sequence (DNA): TGTGCCAGCTCACCAGATCGAGCTACTAATGAAAAACTGTTTTTT. Protein sequence: CASSPDRATNEKLFF.

In DNA, the CDR3 is TGTGCCTGGAGTGGTACTCTAAACACCGGGGAGCTGTTTTTT. Its protein product is CAWSGTLNTGELFF. The chain is built from TRBV30 and TRBJ2-2; the D is unclear. V gave up 1 base and J gave up 2 bases, with 8 bases separating them. Germline V CDR1 and CDR2: GTSNPN, SVGIG (reference sequence). The CDR3 sequence is 14 residues long.

As DNA, the CDR3 is TGTGCCAGCAGTTCAATAATGGCAGGGCACACTGAAGCTTTCTTT. It yields the protein CASSSIMAGHTEAFF. V and J are TRBV6-5 and TRBJ1-1, with D perhaps matching TRBD1 (5 bases). V shed 4 bases and J shed 3 bases, with 15 bases lying between them. Germline-derived CDR1 and CDR2 are MNHEY and SVGAGI. The CDR3 consists of 15 residues.

J is TRBJ1-1 and V is TRBV19; 9 nucleotides align to TRBD1. The CDR3 runs 16 residues. Germline CDR1 and CDR2: LNHDA and SQIVND (reference sequence). V gave up 4 bases and J gave up 3 bases; unmatched junction bases: 9. The CDR3 loop reads CASSRGQGLGDTEAFF. DNA for the CDR3: TGTGCCAGTAGTAGGGGACAGGGATTAGGAGACACTGAAGCTTTCTTT.

In nucleotides, the CDR3 is TGTGCCAGCAGCCGTATTGACAGGGGCTCTGGAAACACCATATATTTT. Translated, it gives CASSRIDRGSGNTIYF. V is TRBV7-2 and J is TRBJ1-3; TRBD1 aligns across 8 bases. Unmatched junction bases numbered 6, after V lost 5 bases and J lost 0 bases. Germline V gene sequence: CDR1 SGHTA, CDR2 FQGNSA. This CDR3 has 16 residues.

V usage is TRBV6-5 and J usage is TRBJ1-1; 9 bases are shared with TRBD1. Germline V lookup: CDR1 MNHEY, CDR2 SVGAGI. CDR3 length: 14 residues. With 6 bases clipped from V and 2 bases from J, the junction kept 4 bases outside the gene matches. The CDR3 DNA is TGTGCCAGCAGCAGGGACAGGGCCAACACTGAAGCTTTCTTT. Translated: CASSRDRANTEAFF.

This chain joins TRBV7-8 and TRBJ2-7; 8 bases fit TRBD1. The trim removed 5 bases at V and 6 bases at J, leaving 6 bases unmatched. This CDR3 is 13 amino acids long. Germline V gene data show CDR1 as SGHVS and CDR2 as FQNEAQ. This chain's CDR3 is CASSTQGVGEQYF. The CDR3 region has the DNA TGTGCCAGCAGCACACAGGGGGTGGGCGAGCAGTACTTC. The full variable domain, its missing parts supplied by reference TRBV7-8 and TRBJ2-7, is GAGVSQSPRYKVAKRGQDVALRCDPISGHVSLFWYQQALGQGPEFLTYFQNEAQLDKSGLPSDRFFAERPEGSVSTLKIQRTQQEDSAVYLCASSTQGVGEQYFGPGTRLTVT.

V gene TRBV6-2 or TRBV6-3 combines with J gene TRBJ2-7, with 10 nucleotides matching TRBD2. Trimming took 5 bases from V and 0 from J; bases not matched to a gene: 4. Looked up from germline, CDR1 is MNHEY and CDR2 is SVGEGT. This CDR3 has 15 residues. The DNA for the CDR3 is TGTGCCAGCAGTAAAGGACTAGCGGCCTCCTACGAGCAGTACTTC. Translated, it gives CASSKGLAASYEQYF.

Notes on this clone: A junction end diverges from the germline sequence, so it may reflect a read error. The V call is TRBV28, the J call TRBJ2-1; TRBD2 agrees at 8 bases. This CDR3 region has 15 residues. From germline, CDR1 is MDHEN and CDR2 SYDVKM. In DNA, the CDR3 is TGTGCCAGTAGTTCAGGTTTCTGGGCGGGGGGTGAGCAGTTCTTC. It encodes CASSSGFWAGGEQFF. Full variable domain (outside the CDR3, taken from reference TRBV28 and TRBJ2-1): DVKVTQSSRYLVKRTGEKVFLECVQDMDHENMFWYRQDPGLGLRLIYFSYDVKMKEKGDIPEGYSVSREKKERFSLILESASTNQTSMYLCASSSGFWAGGEQFFGPGTRLTVL.

The rearrangement joins TRBV19 to TRBJ1-2; D remains unclear. From germline, CDR1 is LNHDA and CDR2 SQIVND (reference sequence). This CDR3 region has 15 residues. V shed 3 bases and J shed 3 bases, with 14 bases lying between them. CDR3 in DNA: TGTGCCAGTAGTATGGAGGGAAGATGGGACTATGGCTACACCTTC. Its translation is CASSMEGRWDYGYTF.

The rearrangement uses TRBV27 and TRBJ1-4; D is unresolved. This CDR3 contains 15 residues. V lost 4 bases, J lost 5 bases, and 14 bases lay in between. The V gene's germline CDR1 is MNHEY and CDR2 SMNVEV (reference sequence). CDR3 coding DNA: TGTGCCAGCAGTTCGAGGACGGCGGGGAATGAAAAACTGTTTTTT. This encodes CASSSRTAGNEKLFF.

The rearrangement links TRBV6-5 to TRBJ1-1, with 7 nucleotides matching TRBD1. The germline CDR1 and CDR2 sequences are MNHEY and SVGAGI. The V and J ends lost 6 bases and 7 bases, in that order; junction bases with no gene match: 11. The CDR3 covers 14 residues. The CDR3 loop reads CASSVTQGVDEAFF. CDR3 sequence (DNA): TGTGCCAGCAGCGTAACGCAGGGGGTCGATGAAGCTTTCTTT.

This clone is a singleton in its sample. This chain connects TRBV7-3 to TRBJ2-1, with 9 bases lining up with TRBD2. Germline values: CDR1 SGHTA, CDR2 FQGTGA. This CDR3 spans 14 amino acids. V shed 5 bases, J shed 9 bases, and the junction held 8 bases outside the gene matches. The CDR3 spells CASSETAGGGEQFF. CDR3 bases: TGTGCCAGCAGCGAAACAGCGGGAGGCGGTGAGCAGTTCTTC.

J is TRBJ2-2 and V is TRBV4-3, with unresolved D. Between the trimmed V and J ends, which lost 0 bases and 7 bases, there was a span of 12 bases. CDR1 is LGHNA, CDR2 YSLEER, per germline. The CDR3 spans 15 residues. CDR3 sequence: CASSQDYAEFGELFF. In nucleotides, the CDR3 is TGCGCCAGCAGCCAAGATTATGCTGAGTTCGGGGAGCTGTTTTTT.

The chain has TRBV7-7 and TRBJ2-7; possibly TRBD1 for D (7 bases). The CDR3 covers 14 residues. V was trimmed by 2 bases and J by 7 bases, leaving 15 bases between them. Germline CDR1 SSHAT, CDR2 FNYEAQ (reference sequence). CDR3 region: CASSLYEGAGEQYF. For the CDR3, the DNA is TGTGCCAGCAGCTTATATGAGGGGGCGGGGGAGCAGTACTTC.

V gene TRBV7-9 combines with J gene TRBJ1-6; the match to TRBD1 covers 9 bases. V shed 5 bases and J 7 bases; nucleotides not matched to a gene: 6. The germline V gene has CDR1 SEHNR and CDR2 FQNEAQ (reference sequence). This CDR3 contains 15 residues. For the CDR3, the DNA is TGTGCCAGCAGCGTGGGGGACAGGGAAAATTCACCCCTCCACTTT. It yields the protein CASSVGDRENSPLHF.

J is TRBJ2-2 and V is TRBV11-2, with 12 nucleotides matching TRBD1. CDR1 is SGHAT and CDR2 is FQNNGV in the germline V gene. J was trimmed by 3 bases and V by 4 bases; bases with no gene match: 6. The CDR3 loop spans 17 amino acids. CDR3 nucleotide sequence: TGTGCCAGCAGCTCGGGACAGGGGGCGTCCTACACCGGGGAGCTGTTTTTT. Its translation is CASSSGQGASYTGELFF.

The genes are TRBV18 and TRBJ2-3; 8 bases match TRBD2. V trimming: 1 base; J trimming: 1 base; junction bases outside the gene matches: 4. Germline V gene sequence: CDR1 KGHSH, CDR2 LQKENI. This CDR3 has 16 amino acids. The CDR3 region has the DNA TGTGCCAGCTCACCACGAAGCGGGGGAGGCACAGATACGCAGTATTTT. Translation gives CASSPRSGGGTDTQYF.

V usage is TRBV19 and J usage is TRBJ2-1; TRBD2 might be the D (5 bases). In germline, CDR1 is LNHDA, CDR2 SQIVND (reference sequence). The CDR3 contains 14 residues. Trimming cost V 3 bases and J 4 bases, with 10 bases left between them. The CDR3 reads CASSIGRTYNEQFF. The CDR3 DNA follows: TGTGCCAGTAGTATTGGCAGGACTTACAATGAGCAGTTCTTC.